This T cell receptor (beta chain) was profiled in a study of blood T cell repertoires in COVID-19. Study at large: The analysed material was cDNA or gDNA that came from T cells, B-cell-depleted T cells, or PBMCs.

Libraries were prepared by immunoSEQ multiplex PCR; TCRdb keeps only in-frame clonotypes and omits some of them. The repertoire consists of some 180,000 clones, with around 85% occurring once and the leading ten covering 6.5% to 9%. From germline, CDR1 is MNHEY and CDR2 SVGAGI. V lost 7 bases and J 4 bases, leaving 10 bases between the germline ends. The CDR3 extends over 12 amino acids. The sequenced sample was peripheral blood. The chain uses TRBV6-5 and TRBJ1-2; D is unresolved. The TCR comes from a woman aged 60 to 75 with acute or convalescent COVID-19. In DNA form, the CDR3 reads TGTGCCAGCACACAAAGAGGCTATGGCTACACCTTC. Translating gives CASTQRGYGYTF.